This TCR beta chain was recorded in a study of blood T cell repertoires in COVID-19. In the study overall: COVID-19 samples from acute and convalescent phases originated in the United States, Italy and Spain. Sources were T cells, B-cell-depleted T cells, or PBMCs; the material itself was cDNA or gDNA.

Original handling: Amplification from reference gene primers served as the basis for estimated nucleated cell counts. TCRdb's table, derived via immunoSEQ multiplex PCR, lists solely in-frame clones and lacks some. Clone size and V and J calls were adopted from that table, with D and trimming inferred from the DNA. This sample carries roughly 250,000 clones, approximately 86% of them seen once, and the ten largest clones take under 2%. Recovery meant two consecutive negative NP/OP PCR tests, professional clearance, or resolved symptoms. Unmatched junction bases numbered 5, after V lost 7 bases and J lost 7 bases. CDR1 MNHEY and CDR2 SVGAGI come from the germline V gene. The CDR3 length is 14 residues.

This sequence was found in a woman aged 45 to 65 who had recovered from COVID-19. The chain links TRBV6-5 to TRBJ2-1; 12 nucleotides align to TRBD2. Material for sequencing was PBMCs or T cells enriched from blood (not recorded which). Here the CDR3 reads CASTGLAGTNEQFF. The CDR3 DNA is TGTGCCAGCACCGGACTAGCGGGGACTAATGAGCAGTTCTTC.